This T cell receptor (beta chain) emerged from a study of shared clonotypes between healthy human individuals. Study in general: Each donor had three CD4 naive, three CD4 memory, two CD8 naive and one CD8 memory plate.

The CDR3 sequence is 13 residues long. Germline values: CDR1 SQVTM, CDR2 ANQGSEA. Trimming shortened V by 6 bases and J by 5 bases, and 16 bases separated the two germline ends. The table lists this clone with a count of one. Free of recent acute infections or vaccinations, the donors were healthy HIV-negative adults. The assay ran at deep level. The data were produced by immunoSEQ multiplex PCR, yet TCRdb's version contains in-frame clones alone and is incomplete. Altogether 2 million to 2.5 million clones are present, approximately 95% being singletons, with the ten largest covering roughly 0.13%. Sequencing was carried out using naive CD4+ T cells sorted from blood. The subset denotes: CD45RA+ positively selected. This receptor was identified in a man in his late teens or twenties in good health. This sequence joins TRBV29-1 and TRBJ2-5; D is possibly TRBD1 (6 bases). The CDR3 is CSVSTGLLETQYF. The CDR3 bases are TGCAGCGTCTCCACAGGGCTTCTGGAGACCCAGTACTTC.